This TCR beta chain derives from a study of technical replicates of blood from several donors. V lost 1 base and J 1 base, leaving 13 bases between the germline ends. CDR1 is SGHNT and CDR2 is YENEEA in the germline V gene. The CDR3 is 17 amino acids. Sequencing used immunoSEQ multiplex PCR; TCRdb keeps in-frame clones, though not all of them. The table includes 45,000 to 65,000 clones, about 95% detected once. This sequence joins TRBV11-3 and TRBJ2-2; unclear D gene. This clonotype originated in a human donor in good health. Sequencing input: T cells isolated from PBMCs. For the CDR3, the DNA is TGTGCCAGCAGCTTAGGCTTGGCGACTGTGAACACCGGGGAGCTGTTTTTT. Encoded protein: CASSLGLATVNTGELFF.